The text below deals with one TCR beta chain. Germline V CDR1 and CDR2: LNHDA, SQIVND (reference sequence). V was pared by 4 bases and J by 4 bases, with 5 bases of the junction left unmatched. The CDR3 runs to 14 residues. The data stem from a study of OX40 agonist ivuxolimab in advanced cancers. The assay was immunoSEQ multiplex PCR, and TCRdb's table has in-frame clones only and misses some. The sample has 45,000 to 65,000 clones; 82% are singletons. Autoimmune disease history or systemic immunosuppression disqualified patients. This sequence originates from an adult with an advanced solid tumor such as melanoma, head and neck, liver or kidney cancer. The chain recombines TRBV19 with TRBJ1-2, with 8 nucleotides matching TRBD1. The material was CD4+ or CD8+ T cells sorted from blood, obtained in a trial of the OX40 agonist ivuxolimab. CDR3: CASSTGQGGYGYTF. The CDR3 coding sequence is TGTGCCAGTAGTACAGGACAGGGAGGCTATGGCTACACCTTC.